Shown below are 27 T cell receptor beta chains from a single sample sequenced in a study of T cell responses to AZD1222 COVID-19 vaccine. Assay: immunoSEQ multiplex PCR; the TCRdb copy retains only in-frame clones and omits some. This sample has approximately 130,000 clones; roughly 88% occur once, and the top ten carry 4.5% to 6.5%. This specimen was peripheral blood, taken 28 days after the second AZD1222 dose. The receptors come from an adult who received the AZD1222 COVID-19 vaccine.

The chain employs TRBV6-5 and TRBJ2-7, with 8 bases fitting TRBD2. The trim removed 5 bases at V and 2 bases at J, leaving 5 bases unmatched. Germline loops: CDR1 MNHEY, CDR2 SVGAGI. CDR3 length equals 14 residues. The CDR3 sequence: CASSTPLAAYEQYF. CDR3 bases: TGTGCCAGCAGTACCCCACTAGCGGCCTACGAGCAGTACTTC.

In its sample, this clone was seen a few times. J is TRBJ2-5 and V is TRBV11-2; TRBD1 matches at 8 bases. The germline V gene has CDR1 SGHAT and CDR2 FQNNGV. The CDR3 runs to 15 residues. Losses at the gene ends were 5 bases for V and 5 bases for J; bases not matched to a gene: 10. Here the CDR3 DNA reads TGTGCCAGCAGCCACGGGACAGGAGGGGTGGAGACCCAGTACTTC. It is translated as CASSHGTGGVETQYF.

The chain recombines TRBV12-5 with TRBJ1-1, with D unclear. V dropped 2 bases and J dropped 1 base, with 11 bases sitting between them. The CDR3 runs 15 residues. From germline, CDR1 is LGHNT and CDR2 FRNRAP. This chain's CDR3 is CASGLSAAPNTEAFF. CDR3 coding DNA: TGTGCTAGTGGTTTGTCAGCGGCCCCGAACACTGAAGCTTTCTTT. Supplemented by reference TRBV12-5 and TRBJ1-1, the full variable domain reads DARVTQTPRHKVTEMGQEVTMRCQPILGHNTVFWYRQTMMQGLELLAYFRNRAPLDDSGMPKDRFSAEMPDATLATLKIQPSEPRDSAVYFCASGLSAAPNTEAFFGQGTRLTVV.

This clone has only a few counts. Distinct nucleotide sequences in the sample also encode this CDR3. This rearrangement joins TRBV19 to TRBJ1-1, with a possible D match to TRBD1 (5 bases). The CDR3 is 14 amino acids. From germline, CDR1 is LNHDA and CDR2 SQIVND (reference sequence). Trimming took 1 base from V and 3 from J, leaving 9 bases between them. The DNA of the CDR3 is TGTGCCAGTAGTATAGGGCAGGGATACACTGAAGCTTTCTTT. Protein: CASSIGQGYTEAFF.

The rearrangement uses TRBV12-5 and TRBJ2-3; either TRBD1 or TRBD2 may supply D (6 bases each). The V end lost 5 bases, the J end lost 4 bases, and 16 bases lay between the germline ends. In germline, CDR1 is LGHNT, CDR2 FRNRAP. CDR3 length: 15 residues. CDR3 loop: CASGPSSGGADTQYF. CDR3 bases: TGTGCTAGTGGTCCATCATCCGGGGGCGCAGATACGCAGTATTTT.

The J gene is TRBJ1-2, the V gene TRBV27; TRBD1 might be the D (6 bases). Germline V gene sequence: CDR1 MNHEY, CDR2 SMNVEV (reference sequence). The V gene lost 8 bases and the J gene lost 8 bases, with 12 bases spanning the gap. The CDR3 loop spans 11 amino acids. The CDR3 sequence is CASGGGGGYTF. The CDR3 coding sequence is TGTGCCAGCGGTGGGGGCGGGGGCTACACCTTC.

The count of this clone is one. The chain links TRBV29-1 to TRBJ2-5; no definite D call. This CDR3 contains 13 residues. Germline CDR1 reads SQVTM; CDR2 reads ANQGSEA. V lost 5 bases and J 5 bases, leaving 15 bases between the germline ends. The DNA for the CDR3 is TGCAGCGTTCGGCCGGGCCCTGGCGAGACCCAGTACTTC. It encodes CSVRPGPGETQYF.

This clone was recorded only once. The chain combines TRBV5-1 with TRBJ2-3; 11 positions agree with TRBD2. The CDR3 covers 15 residues. The junction had 3 bases not matched to a gene; V was cut back by 1 base and J by 5 bases. Germline CDR1 and CDR2: SGHRS and YFSETQ. The CDR3 DNA follows: TGCGCCAGCAGCTTGCTAGCGGGAGGACAAGATACGCAGTATTTT. Its protein product is CASSLLAGGQDTQYF.

V and J are TRBV6-4 and TRBJ1-2; weak D call: TRBD1 (5 bases). V lost 0 bases to trimming and J lost 7 bases, with 12 bases between them. The germline gives CDR1 MRHNA, CDR2 SNTAGT. The CDR3 is made up of 14 amino acids. CDR3 loop: CASSDSRWGRGYTF. CDR3 DNA sequence: TGTGCCAGCAGTGACTCGAGGTGGGGCCGTGGCTACACCTTC.

The chain has TRBV5-1 and TRBJ1-1; TRBD1 might be the D (5 bases). The V gene lost 2 bases and the J gene lost 4 bases, with 15 bases spanning the gap. CDR3 size: 15 residues. CDR1 and CDR2 (germline): SGHRS, YFSETQ. The CDR3 DNA is TGCGCCAGCAGCTTTTCTGCGGGGGGAGCCACTGAAGCTTTCTTT. The encoded protein is CASSFSAGGATEAFF.

CDR3 coding DNA: TGTGCCAGCAGTCACTTATGGGTAGAGACCCAGTACTTC. This translates into CASSHLWVETQYF. The chain joins TRBV3-1 (or the pseudogene TRBV3-2) to TRBJ2-5; D remains ambiguous. V lost 6 bases and J 4 bases, leaving 12 bases between the germline ends. Germline assignment: CDR1 LGHDT and CDR2 YNNKEL (reference sequence). This CDR3 is built from 13 residues.

This clone showed up just once. The chain couples TRBV5-4 to TRBJ1-1; 7 bases align to TRBD1. CDR3 size: 14 residues. The germline V gene encodes CDR1 SGHNT and CDR2 YYREEE (reference sequence). The trim removed 4 bases at V and 3 bases at J, leaving 6 bases unmatched. CDR3 amino acids: CASSRQGTHTEAFF. Written as DNA, the CDR3 is TGTGCCAGCAGCCGACAGGGTACTCACACTGAAGCTTTCTTT.

This chain uses TRBV4-1 with TRBJ1-2; D gene ambiguous. Trimming pared 5 bases from V and 0 bases from J, leaving 10 bases between. The CDR3 length is 14 residues. Germline assignment: CDR1 MGHRA and CDR2 YSYEKL. The CDR3 sequence: CASSVGLTNYGYTF. The DNA for the CDR3 is TGCGCCAGCAGCGTGGGCCTAACTAACTATGGCTACACCTTC.

The V call is TRBV14, the J call TRBJ1-1; D is possibly TRBD1 (6 bases). The ends were cut back, 8 bases at V and 5 bases at J, with 18 bases in the middle. CDR1 and CDR2 from the germline V gene are SGHDN and FVKESK. The CDR3 has 14 residues. The CDR3 nucleotides read TGTGCCAGCGGAAGCCCGGGGGCGCTTACTGAAGCTTTCTTT. It translates to CASGSPGALTEAFF.

The chain recombines TRBV5-5 with TRBJ1-5, with TRBD1 as a possible D gene (5 bases). V was shortened by 4 bases and J by 4 bases, with 12 bases between the two germline ends. CDR3 length equals 14 residues. Looked up from germline, CDR1 is SGHKS and CDR2 is YYEKEE (reference sequence). CDR3 sequence: CASSVGGTNQPQHF. Written as DNA, the CDR3 is TGTGCCAGCAGCGTGGGGGGGACGAATCAGCCCCAGCATTTT.

This chain joins TRBV7-9 and TRBJ1-1; perhaps TRBD1 as D (6 bases). CDR1 and CDR2 from the germline V gene are SEHNR and FQNEAQ (reference sequence). This CDR3 comprises 16 residues. V was shortened by 5 bases and J by 4 bases, with 20 bases between the two germline ends. In nucleotides, the CDR3 is TGTGCCAGCAGCCCCATACAGGGCCCGGTGGGCACTGAAGCTTTCTTT. It yields the protein CASSPIQGPVGTEAFF.

The J gene is TRBJ1-4, the V gene TRBV25-1, with 9 bases lining up with TRBD1. This CDR3 comprises 16 residues. CDR1 and CDR2 from the germline V gene are MGHDK and SYGVNS. The V gene end was trimmed by 5 bases and the J gene end by 7 bases; junction bases not matched to a gene: 11. CDR3 amino acids: CASSPLGQGFSEKLFF. DNA for the CDR3: TGTGCCAGCAGTCCGCTTGGACAGGGGTTCAGTGAAAAACTGTTTTTT. The entire variable domain, with the rest obtained from reference TRBV25-1 and TRBJ1-4, is as follows: EADIYQTPRYLVIGTGKKITLECSQTMGHDKMYWYQQDPGMELHLIHYSYGVNSTEKGDLSSESTVSRIRTEHFPLTLESARPSHTSQYLCASSPLGQGFSEKLFFGSGTQLSVL.

The gene calls are TRBV6-5 and TRBJ1-1; D ambiguous. Germline V gives CDR1 MNHEY, CDR2 SVGAGI. Between the trimmed V and J ends, which lost 0 bases and 0 bases, there was a span of 8 bases. The CDR3 is 15 residues long. This chain's CDR3 is CASSYSPSMNTEAFF. The CDR3 DNA sequence: TGTGCCAGCAGTTACTCGCCCAGCATGAACACTGAAGCTTTCTTT.

This chain links TRBV6-2 or TRBV6-3 with TRBJ1-1, with D possibly matching TRBD1 (6 bases). The CDR3 consists of 17 residues. CDR1 is MNHEY and CDR2 is SVGEGT in the germline V gene. With 6 bases removed from V and 1 base from J, the gap between germline ends came to 21 bases. CDR3 coding DNA: TGTGCCAGCAGCCCGACGAGGGGGGGCAGGGCGAACACTGAAGCTTTCTTT. Protein: CASSPTRGGRANTEAFF.

In this sample, this clone turned up a few times. The V call is TRBV29-1, the J call TRBJ1-1; the D is unclear. This CDR3 has 12 amino acids. The germline CDR1 and CDR2 sequences are SQVTM and ANQGSEA. V was trimmed by 1 base and J by 3 bases, leaving 6 bases between them. This CDR3 reads CSVEGGDTEAFF. CDR3 nucleotides: TGCAGCGTTGAAGGTGGAGACACTGAAGCTTTCTTT. The variable domain in full, with the rest retrieved from reference TRBV29-1 and TRBJ1-1, is SAVISQKPSRDICQRGTSLTIQCQVDSQVTMMFWYRQQPGQSLTLIATANQGSEATYESGFVIDKFPISRPNLTFSTLTVSNMSPEDSSIYLCSVEGGDTEAFFGQGTRLTVV.

This rearrangement joins TRBV11-2 to TRBJ1-4; D is uncertain. V lost 5 bases to trimming and J lost 5 bases, with 12 bases between them. From germline, CDR1 is SGHAT and CDR2 FQNNGV. CDR3 length: 14 residues. The CDR3 sequence: CASSPKPGNEKLFF. DNA of the CDR3: TGTGCCAGCAGCCCGAAGCCTGGGAATGAAAAACTGTTTTTT.

This clone was detected only a few times. The chain recombines TRBV18 with TRBJ2-1; no clear D gene. This CDR3 has 15 amino acids. V lost 3 bases to trimming and J lost 3 bases, with 12 bases between them. Germline values: CDR1 KGHSH, CDR2 LQKENI. CDR3 sequence (DNA): TGTGCCAGCTCACCGTTGGATAGGGACTACAATGAGCAGTTCTTC. This gives the protein CASSPLDRDYNEQFF.

This CDR3 reads CAWSVQGQGAVEQFF. CDR3 bases: TGTGCCTGGAGTGTACAGGGACAGGGGGCCGTTGAGCAGTTCTTC. This chain links TRBV30 with TRBJ2-1, with TRBD1 identical over 12 bases. V gave up 0 bases and J gave up 9 bases; unmatched junction bases: 6. In germline, CDR1 is GTSNPN, CDR2 SVGIG (reference sequence). The CDR3 extends over 15 amino acids. Complete variable domain (other parts from reference TRBV30 and TRBJ2-1): SQTIHQWPATLVQPVGSPLSLECTVEGTSNPNLYWYRQAAGRGLQLLFYSVGIGQISSEVPQNLSASRPQDRQFILSSKKLLLSDSGFYLCAWSVQGQGAVEQFFGPGTRLTVL.

This rearrangement joins TRBV19 to TRBJ2-7; 10 positions agree with TRBD1. The V segment lost 5 bases and the J segment 7 bases; nucleotides outside the gene matches: 8. Germline values: CDR1 LNHDA, CDR2 SQIVND (reference sequence). The CDR3 extends over 14 amino acids. The DNA for the CDR3 is TGTGCCAGTAGTTCAAGACAGGGGGCGAGGGAGCAGTACTTC. It specifies CASSSRQGAREQYF.

The J gene is TRBJ1-2, the V gene TRBV9, with a possible D match to TRBD1 (6 bases). The germline V and J ends were trimmed by 3 bases and 8 bases, with 17 bases remaining between them. This CDR3 is 14 amino acids long. Germline V gene sequence: CDR1 SGDLS, CDR2 YYNGEE. DNA of the CDR3: TGTGCCAGCAGCGCAGAACAGGGCCTCCGCGGCTACACCTTC. Protein: CASSAEQGLRGYTF.

This clone was observed a few times. V and J are TRBV7-9 and TRBJ1-1; perhaps TRBD1 as D (6 bases). CDR3 size: 15 residues. Germline V lookup: CDR1 SEHNR, CDR2 FQNEAQ (reference sequence). Trimming pared 5 bases from V and 1 base from J, leaving 14 bases between. The CDR3: CASSPNRDKNTEAFF. As DNA, the CDR3 is TGTGCCAGCAGCCCGAACCGGGACAAGAACACTGAAGCTTTCTTT.

V usage is TRBV19 and J usage is TRBJ2-4; TRBD2 matches at 8 bases. Per germline, CDR1 LNHDA and CDR2 SQIVND (reference sequence). J gave up 7 bases and V 5 bases, and 13 bases lay outside the gene matches. This CDR3 comprises 16 residues. CDR3 sequence: CASSPNPGPGGNIQYF. The DNA for the CDR3 is TGTGCCAGTAGTCCTAATCCAGGTCCGGGGGGGAACATTCAGTACTTC.